Listed below are T cell receptor beta chains from one sample, sequenced in a study of blood T cell repertoires in COVID-19. Clones were sequenced by immunoSEQ multiplex PCR, and TCRdb holds only the in-frame ones, with some missing. The sample has tens of thousands of clones, roughly 85% seen once; the top ten hold about a quarter. Source material: peripheral blood. The source is a man between 60 and 75 years old with active or convalescent COVID-19. CDR3s include the opening cysteine and the closing phenylalanine or tryptophan. The order of the fields is clone size, V gene, J gene, D gene, CDR3 protein, CDR3 DNA. D genes are given only for firm matches. Some rows have no size entry. The others give once, few or many, or a class for an expanded clone.

NA	TRBV2	TRBJ2-7	TRBD1	CASNPDRGPYEQYF	TGTGCCAGCAACCCGGACAGGGGGCCCTACGAGCAGTACTTC
NA	TRBV4-1	TRBJ2-4	TRBD2	CASTQLISGGASTKNIQYF	TGCGCCAGCACTCAACTTATTAGCGGGGGGGCATCGACCAAAAACATTCAGTACTTC
few	TRBV7-9	TRBJ1-6	NA	CASSLESGGRPLHF	TGTGCCAGCAGCTTAGAATCCGGTGGTAGACCCCTCCACTTT
few	TRBV4-1	TRBJ2-2	NA	CASSQDPSSQTGELFF	TGCGCCAGCAGCCAAGATCCTTCGTCCCAGACCGGGGAGCTGTTTTTT
once	TRBV18	TRBJ2-1	NA	CASSPPSTLNEQFF	TGTGCCAGCTCACCACCGTCTACCTTGAATGAGCAGTTCTTC
NA	TRBV10-3	TRBJ2-2	TRBD2	CAISDGLAGGPNTGELFF	TGTGCCATCAGTGACGGACTAGCGGGGGGACCGAACACCGGGGAGCTGTTTTTT
NA	TRBV6-5	TRBJ1-1	TRBD1	CASTVDRVTEAFF	TGTGCCAGCACCGTAGACAGGGTTACTGAAGCTTTCTTT
few	TRBV28	TRBJ1-6	NA	CASSLGQLYSPLHF	TGTGCCAGCAGTTTAGGGCAGCTTTATTCACCCCTCCACTTT
NA	TRBV19	TRBJ1-2	NA	CASLQHGDSVSEGYTF	TGTGCCAGTCTTCAGCATGGGGACTCAGTCTCGGAGGGCTACACCTTC
NA	TRBV2	TRBJ2-7	TRBD1	CASSVRDRVSYEQYF	TGTGCCAGCAGTGTGAGGGACAGGGTCTCCTACGAGCAGTACTTC
NA	TRBV10-3	TRBJ1-2	TRBD1	CAINQGARYGYTF	TGTGCCATCAATCAGGGGGCGCGGTATGGCTACACCTTC
NA	TRBV20-1	TRBJ1-5	TRBD1	CSASGGQGISNQPQHF	TGCAGTGCTAGTGGGGGACAGGGGATTAGCAATCAGCCCCAGCATTTT
NA	TRBV7-6	TRBJ2-5	TRBD2	CASSGRLAGQYF	TGTGCCAGCAGCGGACGACTAGCGGGGCAGTACTTC
NA	TRBV5-1	TRBJ2-1	TRBD1	CASSLAGTGLFF	TGCGCCAGCAGCTTGGCGGGGACAGGTCTGTTCTTC
once	TRBV4-2	TRBJ2-1	TRBD1	CASSQDLKGQGIYNEQFF	TGTGCCAGCAGCCAAGATTTGAAGGGACAGGGGATATACAATGAGCAGTTCTTC
NA	TRBV6-5	TRBJ1-3	TRBD1	CASRKGQSGNTIYF	TGTGCCAGCAGAAAGGGACAGTCCGGAAACACCATATATTTT
NA	TRBV2	TRBJ2-4	TRBD1	CASSVASLGTAQHF	TGTGCCAGCAGTGTGGCCTCGCTTGGGACAGCACAGCACTTC
once	TRBV19	TRBJ2-5	TRBD1	CASSPTRGRGETQYF	TGTGCCAGTAGCCCTACCAGGGGGCGCGGAGAGACCCAGTACTTC
few	TRBV19	TRBJ1-5	TRBD1	CASSDPGTVENQPQHF	TGTGCCAGTAGCGACCCTGGGACAGTAGAAAATCAGCCCCAGCATTTT
NA	TRBV5-1	TRBJ1-1	NA	CASGRENTEAFF	TGCGCCAGCGGACGGGAGAACACTGAAGCTTTCTTT
NA	TRBV6-5	TRBJ1-1	NA	CASTPQTEREAFF	TGTGCCAGCACCCCCCAGACAGAACGTGAAGCTTTCTTT
NA	TRBV7-6	TRBJ2-5	TRBD1	CASSYRDRGRETQYF	TGTGCCAGCAGCTACCGGGACAGGGGTAGGGAGACCCAGTACTTC
few	TRBV6-1	TRBJ2-3	TRBD1	CASSEWGTGGIDTQYF	TGTGCCAGCAGTGAATGGGGGACAGGGGGGATAGATACGCAGTATTTT
NA	TRBV5-1	TRBJ2-3	NA	CASSLLSGEVDTQYF	TGCGCCAGCAGCTTGTTGTCGGGGGAGGTAGATACGCAGTATTTT
NA	TRBV7-3	TRBJ1-1	NA	CASSSRQHTEAFF	TGTGCCAGCAGCTCCCGACAACACACTGAAGCTTTCTTT
NA	TRBV28	TRBJ2-7	TRBD1	CAAGQGLEQYF	TGTGCCGCCGGACAGGGGCTCGAGCAGTACTTC
NA	TRBV9	TRBJ1-1	NA	CASSKGATELSEAFF	TGTGCCAGCAGCAAGGGAGCCACGGAGTTGAGTGAAGCTTTCTTT
NA	TRBV6-5	TRBJ1-1	TRBD1	CASSPRQGAEAFF	TGTGCCAGCAGTCCTAGACAGGGGGCGGAAGCTTTCTTT
NA	TRBV19	TRBJ1-3	NA	CASSTDRGNTIYF	TGTGCCAGTAGTACGGACAGAGGAAACACCATATATTTT
few	TRBV6-2/TRBV6-3	TRBJ1-5	NA	CASSYARTNQPQHF	TGTGCCAGCAGTTACGCCCGGACAAACCAGCCCCAGCATTTT
NA	TRBV2	TRBJ1-4	NA	CASSPGAATNEKLFF	TGTGCCAGCAGCCCAGGGGCTGCAACTAATGAAAAACTGTTTTTT
few	TRBV30	TRBJ2-3	NA	CAWGKGLGDTDTQYF	TGTGCCTGGGGGAAAGGGTTAGGGGACACAGATACGCAGTATTTT
NA	TRBV5-5	TRBJ1-4	TRBD1	CASRGQDATNEKLFF	TGTGCCAGCAGAGGACAGGATGCAACTAATGAAAAACTGTTTTTT
NA	TRBV9	TRBJ1-5	NA	CASSVGGGVQPQHF	TGTGCCAGCAGCGTAGGAGGGGGAGTTCAGCCCCAGCATTTT
NA	TRBV27	TRBJ2-6	NA	CATGRRTSTLPSGANVLTF	TGTGCCACCGGGCGAAGGACATCTACACTCCCTTCTGGGGCCAACGTCCTGACTTTC
NA	TRBV5-1	TRBJ2-5	TRBD2	CASSLATGGGTRETQYF	TGCGCCAGCAGCTTGGCCACCGGGGGGGGGACACGCGAGACCCAGTACTTC
NA	TRBV3-1/TRBV3-2	TRBJ1-1	TRBD1	CASSPRGRNTEAFF	TGTGCCAGCAGCCCCAGGGGGAGGAACACTGAAGCTTTCTTT
few	TRBV3-1/TRBV3-2	TRBJ2-5	TRBD2	CASSRGLAGLQETQYF	TGTGCCAGCAGTCGGGGACTAGCGGGGCTCCAAGAGACCCAGTACTTC
few	TRBV6-2/TRBV6-3	TRBJ2-1	NA	CASTPRGRAGAYNEQFF	TGTGCCAGCACCCCAAGGGGGAGGGCGGGAGCTTACAATGAGCAGTTCTTC
NA	TRBV28	TRBJ2-2	NA	CASSLLIGGGELFF	TGTGCCAGCAGCCTACTAATAGGGGGCGGGGAGCTGTTTTTT
NA	TRBV7-7	TRBJ2-3	NA	CASSLVSRGRTDTQYF	TGTGCCAGCAGCTTAGTTTCGCGGGGTCGCACAGATACGCAGTATTTT
NA	TRBV5-4	TRBJ2-7	NA	CASSLELTYEQYF	TGTGCCAGCAGCTTGGAACTAACCTACGAGCAGTACTTC
NA	TRBV6-1	TRBJ1-1	NA	CASSEPSGGLNTEAFF	TGTGCCAGCAGTGAACCGAGTGGGGGCCTGAACACTGAAGCTTTCTTT
few	TRBV5-4	TRBJ1-6	NA	CASSFENSPLHF	TGTGCCAGCAGCTTCGAGAATTCACCCCTCCACTTT
NA	TRBV5-1	TRBJ2-2	TRBD1	CASSTTGGTGELFF	TGCGCCAGCAGCACCACAGGGGGCACCGGGGAGCTGTTTTTT
NA	TRBV6-2/TRBV6-3	TRBJ2-6	NA	CASSSSSGANVLTF	TGTGCCAGCAGTTCCAGCTCTGGGGCCAACGTCCTGACTTTC
NA	TRBV11-3	TRBJ2-3	TRBD1	CASSHRGKVTDTQYF	TGTGCCAGCAGTCACAGGGGGAAAGTCACAGATACGCAGTATTTT
NA	TRBV7-3	TRBJ2-2	NA	CASSARQAGELFF	TGTGCCAGCAGCGCCCGACAGGCCGGGGAGCTGTTTTTT
NA	TRBV12-3/TRBV12-4	TRBJ2-5	NA	CASSFGLQETQYF	TGTGCCAGCAGTTTTGGGCTCCAAGAGACCCAGTACTTC
NA	TRBV6-5	TRBJ2-5	NA	CASSYRETGTQYF	TGTGCCAGCAGTTACCGCGAAACGGGGACCCAGTACTTC
NA	TRBV28	TRBJ2-1	NA	CASSLGTYNEQFF	TGTGCCAGCAGTTTGGGGACTTACAATGAGCAGTTCTTC
NA	TRBV7-3	TRBJ1-1	NA	CASSSQENTEAFF	TGTGCCAGCAGCTCCCAGGAGAACACTGAAGCTTTCTTT
NA	TRBV5-1	TRBJ1-1	NA	CASSFTTGNTEAFF	TGCGCCAGCAGCTTTACAACAGGGAACACTGAAGCTTTCTTT
NA	TRBV6-5	TRBJ1-4	NA	CASSSVPSNEKLFF	TGTGCCAGCAGCTCCGTTCCGTCTAATGAAAAACTGTTTTTT
NA	TRBV19	TRBJ2-6	TRBD1	CASRGDRGYSGANVLTF	TGTGCCAGTAGGGGTGACAGGGGATACTCTGGGGCCAACGTCCTGACTTTC
once	TRBV12-3/TRBV12-4	TRBJ2-1	NA	CASSFTTTGEQFF	TGTGCCAGCAGTTTCACCACCACAGGTGAGCAGTTCTTC
once	TRBV7-9	TRBJ2-7	TRBD1	CASSSTGDRRSGEQYF	TGTGCCAGCAGCTCAACGGGGGACAGGAGATCTGGGGAGCAGTACTTC
NA	TRBV7-8	TRBJ2-5	NA	CASSFGQETQYF	TGTGCCAGCAGTTTCGGCCAAGAGACCCAGTACTTC
NA	TRBV3-1/TRBV3-2	TRBJ2-7	TRBD2	CASSQETSGGEQYF	TGTGCCAGCAGCCAAGAGACTAGCGGGGGTGAGCAGTACTTC